Sequencing of this TCR beta chain was carried out in a study of T cell repertoires in cytomegalovirus infection. TCRdb re-called the reads with MiXCR, one entry per CDR3 protein. Of about 300,000 distinct CDR3 sequences listed, approximately 10% are singletons. Germline lookup yields CDR1 DFQATT and CDR2 SNEGSKA (reference sequence). The ends lost 6 bases at V and 6 bases at J; junction bases unmatched: 14. The CDR3 is 15 residues long. In its sample, this clonotype was seen a few times. The J gene is TRBJ2-1, the V gene TRBV20-1; 7 bases are shared with TRBD2. Sequencing was performed on PBMCs. The TCR sequence derives from a human donor in good health (CMV status not recorded). Some clones in this sample may be carry-over from other donors' samples. The CDR3 DNA is TGCAGTGCCAAGCCAGGGCGGGGACTAACCAATGAGCAGTTCTTC. Residues: CSAKPGRGLTNEQFF.